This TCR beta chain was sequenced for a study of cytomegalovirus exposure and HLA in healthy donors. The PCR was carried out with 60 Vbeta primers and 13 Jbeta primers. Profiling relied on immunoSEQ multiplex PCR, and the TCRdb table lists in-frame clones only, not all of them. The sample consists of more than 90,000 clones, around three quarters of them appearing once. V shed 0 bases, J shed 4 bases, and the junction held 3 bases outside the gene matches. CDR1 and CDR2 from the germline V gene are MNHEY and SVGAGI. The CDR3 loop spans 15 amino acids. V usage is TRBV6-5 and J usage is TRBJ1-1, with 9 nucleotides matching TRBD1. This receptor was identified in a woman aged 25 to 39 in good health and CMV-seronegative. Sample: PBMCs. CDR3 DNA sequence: TGTGCCAGCAGTTACTCGATGGGACAGGGCACTGAAGCTTTCTTT. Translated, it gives CASSYSMGQGTEAFF.